This T cell receptor (beta chain) came from a study of cytomegalovirus exposure and HLA in healthy donors. This CDR3 has 15 amino acids. The germline V and J ends were trimmed by 3 bases and 4 bases, with 13 bases remaining between them. Germline lookup yields CDR1 MNHEY and CDR2 SMNVEV (reference sequence). PCR used 60 Vbeta primers and 13 Jbeta primers. Measured with immunoSEQ multiplex PCR; TCRdb has only the in-frame clones, and not every one. The sample lists hundreds of thousands of clones; over 80% were seen once. The gene calls are TRBV27 and TRBJ2-1; D unresolved. The source is a boy aged 2-15 years in good health and CMV-seronegative. Source material: PBMCs. CDR3 sequence reads: CASSFTQRRYNEQFF. Written as DNA, the CDR3 is TGTGCCAGCAGTTTTACCCAGCGTCGATACAATGAGCAGTTCTTC.